A selection of T cell receptor beta chains follows, all from one sample in a study of radiation and T cells in renal cell carcinoma. This table comes from immunoSEQ multiplex PCR, and its TCRdb copy is limited to in-frame clones, with some not included. Among some 100,000 clones listed, 70% to 85% were seen once. This specimen was blood, taken from a patient whose treatment included radiotherapy and nephrectomy. The receptors shown here come from a man in his fifties or sixties with renal cell carcinoma. The CDR3 runs from the conserved cysteine through the conserved F or W. D genes are given only for firm matches. Clone size appears in some rows only: once, few, many, or a class for an expanded clone.

CDR3: CASSIGGINQPQHF
DNA: TGTGCCAGTAGTATCGGGGGAATCAATCAGCCCCAGCATTTT
size: few
J: TRBJ1-5
D: NA
V: TRBV19

CDR3: CASSYRGGSSPLHF
DNA: TGTGCCAGCAGCTACCGGGGAGGGTCTTCACCCCTCCACTTT
size: NA
J: TRBJ1-6
D: NA
V: TRBV28

CDR3: CSVEGGRSGDEQYF
DNA: TGCAGCGTTGAAGGGGGGAGAAGTGGAGACGAGCAGTACTTC
size: NA
J: TRBJ2-7
D: NA
V: TRBV29-1

CDR3: CAISLSSGAAMGEQYF
DNA: TGTGCCATCTCGCTAAGCTCGGGCGCGGCGATGGGCGAGCAGTACTTC
size: NA
J: TRBJ2-7
D: NA
V: TRBV10-3

CDR3: CASSWTVAGDEQYF
DNA: TGTGCCAGCAGCTGGACAGTGGCGGGGGACGAGCAGTACTTC
size: once
J: TRBJ2-7
D: NA
V: TRBV7-9

CDR3: CASSLGTLSYNEQFF
DNA: TGCGCCAGCAGCCTGGGTACCTTGTCCTACAATGAGCAGTTCTTC
size: NA
J: TRBJ2-1
D: NA
V: TRBV5-1

CDR3: CASSVRRTGNTIYF
DNA: TGTGCCAGCAGTGTCAGGAGAACTGGAAACACCATATATTTT
size: NA
J: TRBJ1-3
D: NA
V: TRBV6-1

CDR3: CASSMSAYGYTF
DNA: TGTGCCAGTAGTATGTCAGCGTATGGCTACACCTTC
size: once
J: TRBJ1-2
D: NA
V: TRBV19

CDR3: CASSLEVSGYLSSYEQYF
DNA: TGTGCCAGCAGCTTAGAAGTTAGCGGGTACCTTAGCTCCTACGAGCAGTACTTC
size: NA
J: TRBJ2-7
D: TRBD2
V: TRBV7-8

CDR3: CAISAGQGPETQYF
DNA: TGTGCCATCAGTGCTGGACAGGGGCCTGAGACCCAGTACTTC
size: NA
J: TRBJ2-5
D: TRBD1
V: TRBV10-3

CDR3: CASSLDGGWETQYF
DNA: TGTGCCAGCAGCTTAGATGGGGGATGGGAGACCCAGTACTTC
size: NA
J: TRBJ2-5
D: NA
V: TRBV6-6

CDR3: CASSLRPGRYEQYF
DNA: TGTGCCAGCAGCCTCAGACCAGGGAGGTACGAGCAGTACTTC
size: NA
J: TRBJ2-7
D: NA
V: TRBV9

CDR3: CASSSSPTGTLSRLPYSSYNEQFF
DNA: TGTGCCAGCAGTTCGTCCCCAACCGGGACCCTTTCCCGCCTCCCTTATAGCTCCTACAATGAGCAGTTCTTC
size: NA
J: TRBJ2-1
D: NA
V: TRBV27

CDR3: CASSSGTSSYNEQFF
DNA: TGTGCCAGCAGTTCCGGGACCAGCTCCTACAATGAGCAGTTCTTC
size: NA
J: TRBJ2-1
D: NA
V: TRBV6-5

CDR3: CASSRRTGGVGQPQHF
DNA: TGTGCCAGCAGTCGGCGGACAGGGGGCGTTGGTCAGCCCCAGCATTTT
size: NA
J: TRBJ1-5
D: TRBD1
V: TRBV28

CDR3: CASGTSGRFEQYF
DNA: TGTGCCAGCGGGACTAGCGGGAGATTCGAGCAGTACTTC
size: NA
J: TRBJ2-7
D: TRBD2
V: TRBV27

CDR3: CASARGSNQPQHF
DNA: TGTGCCAGCGCCAGGGGGAGCAATCAGCCCCAGCATTTT
size: NA
J: TRBJ1-5
D: TRBD1
V: TRBV6-5

CDR3: CSVGPGQETQYF
DNA: TGCAGCGTTGGGCCAGGCCAAGAGACCCAGTACTTC
size: NA
J: TRBJ2-5
D: NA
V: TRBV29-1

CDR3: CASSLRATETQYF
DNA: TGTGCCAGCAGCTTAAGGGCAACAGAGACCCAGTACTTC
size: NA
J: TRBJ2-5
D: NA
V: TRBV7-8

CDR3: CASSPRTSGPITETQYF
DNA: TGTGCCAGTAGCCCTCGGACTAGCGGGCCCATCACAGAGACCCAGTACTTC
size: NA
J: TRBJ2-5
D: TRBD2
V: TRBV19

CDR3: CASSSYYEQYF
DNA: TGTGCCAGCAGTTCATACTACGAGCAGTACTTC
size: NA
J: TRBJ2-7
D: NA
V: TRBV11-2

CDR3: CSARTGVADTQYF
DNA: TGCAGCGCCCGGACAGGGGTCGCAGATACGCAGTATTTT
size: NA
J: TRBJ2-3
D: TRBD1
V: TRBV29-1

CDR3: CASSLPRAVRGPQHF
DNA: TGTGCCAGTAGTCTCCCCCGGGCCGTCAGGGGGCCCCAGCATTTT
size: NA
J: TRBJ1-5
D: NA
V: TRBV19

CDR3: CASSQQGALNYGYTF
DNA: TGTGCCAGCTCACAGCAGGGGGCCCTTAACTATGGCTACACCTTC
size: NA
J: TRBJ1-2
D: TRBD1
V: TRBV18

CDR3: CSVEAVGNTNEKLFF
DNA: TGCAGCGTTGAAGCGGTCGGGAACACTAATGAAAAACTGTTTTTT
size: NA
J: TRBJ1-4
D: NA
V: TRBV29-1

CDR3: CASSETWEGTEAFF
DNA: TGCGCCAGCAGTGAGACTTGGGAGGGGACTGAAGCTTTCTTT
size: few
J: TRBJ1-1
D: NA
V: TRBV10-1

CDR3: CASSFQPDPGGAGELFF
DNA: TGTGCCAGCAGCTTCCAACCCGACCCAGGTGGGGCCGGGGAGCTGTTTTTT
size: NA
J: TRBJ2-2
D: NA
V: TRBV7-6

CDR3: CASRARQISYEQCF
DNA: TGTGCCAGCAGGGCACGACAGATCTCCTACGAGCAGTGCTTC
size: NA
J: TRBJ2-7
D: NA
V: TRBV28

CDR3: CASRGQTEAFF
DNA: TGTGCCAGCAGGGGACAGACAGAAGCTTTCTTT
size: once
J: TRBJ1-1
D: TRBD1
V: TRBV6-1

CDR3: CASSSLSRDITYEQYF
DNA: TGTGCCAGCAGCTCGCTAAGCCGGGACATAACCTACGAGCAGTACTTC
size: NA
J: TRBJ2-7
D: NA
V: TRBV13

CDR3: CASLAGGLEETQYF
DNA: TGCGCCAGCCTTGCTGGGGGTCTTGAAGAGACCCAGTACTTC
size: NA
J: TRBJ2-5
D: NA
V: TRBV5-1

CDR3: CASKLGTGEATF
DNA: TGTGCCAGCAAGCTCGGGACAGGAGAAGCTACCTTC
size: NA
J: TRBJ1-2
D: TRBD1
V: TRBV6-6

CDR3: CASSSESRLVSNEQFF
DNA: TGTGCCAGCAGCTCGGAGAGCCGACTAGTTTCCAATGAGCAGTTCTTC
size: NA
J: TRBJ2-1
D: NA
V: TRBV5-4

CDR3: CAWSSGQGYQPQHF
DNA: TGTGCCTGGAGTAGTGGACAGGGGTATCAGCCCCAGCATTTT
size: once
J: TRBJ1-5
D: TRBD1
V: TRBV30

CDR3: CASSVVQGTDYGYTF
DNA: TGTGCCAGCAGCGTAGTACAGGGGACGGACTATGGCTACACCTTC
size: NA
J: TRBJ1-2
D: TRBD1
V: TRBV9

CDR3: CASSNRGRGGQETQYF
DNA: TGTGCCAGTAGTAACAGGGGACGAGGAGGGCAAGAGACCCAGTACTTC
size: NA
J: TRBJ2-5
D: NA
V: TRBV19

CDR3: CASSPLREGRYEQYF
DNA: TGTGCCAGCAGCCCCTTGAGGGAGGGCCGATACGAGCAGTACTTC
size: NA
J: TRBJ2-7
D: TRBD2
V: TRBV6-5